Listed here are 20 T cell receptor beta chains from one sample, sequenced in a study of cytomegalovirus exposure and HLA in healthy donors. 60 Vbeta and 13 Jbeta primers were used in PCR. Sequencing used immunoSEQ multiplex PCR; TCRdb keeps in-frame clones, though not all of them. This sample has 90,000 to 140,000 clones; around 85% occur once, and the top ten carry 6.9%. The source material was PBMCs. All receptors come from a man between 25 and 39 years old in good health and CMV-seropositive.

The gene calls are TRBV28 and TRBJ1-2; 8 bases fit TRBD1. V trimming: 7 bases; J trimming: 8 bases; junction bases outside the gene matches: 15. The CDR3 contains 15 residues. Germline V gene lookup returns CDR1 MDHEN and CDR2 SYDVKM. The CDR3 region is CASTLGQGSGRGYTF. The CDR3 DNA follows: TGTGCCAGCACCCTAGGACAGGGCTCGGGTAGGGGCTACACCTTC.

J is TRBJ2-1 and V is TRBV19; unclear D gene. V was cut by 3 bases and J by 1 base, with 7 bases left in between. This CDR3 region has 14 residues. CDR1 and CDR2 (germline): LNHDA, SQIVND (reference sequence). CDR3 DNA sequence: TGTGCCAGTAGTATGTACAGTTCCTACAATGAGCAGTTCTTC. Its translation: CASSMYSSYNEQFF.

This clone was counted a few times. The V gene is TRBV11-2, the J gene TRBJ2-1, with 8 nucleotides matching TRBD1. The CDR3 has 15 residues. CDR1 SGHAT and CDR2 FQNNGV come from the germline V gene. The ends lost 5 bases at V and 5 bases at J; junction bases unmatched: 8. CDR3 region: CASSSRDRPHNEQFF. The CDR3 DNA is TGTGCCAGCAGCAGCCGGGACAGGCCCCACAATGAGCAGTTCTTC.

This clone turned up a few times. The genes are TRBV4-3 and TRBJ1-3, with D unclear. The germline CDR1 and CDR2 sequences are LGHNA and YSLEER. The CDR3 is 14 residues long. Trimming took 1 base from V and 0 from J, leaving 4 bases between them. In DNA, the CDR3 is TGCGCCAGCAGCCAAGGAGTCTCTGGAAACACCATATATTTT. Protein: CASSQGVSGNTIYF.

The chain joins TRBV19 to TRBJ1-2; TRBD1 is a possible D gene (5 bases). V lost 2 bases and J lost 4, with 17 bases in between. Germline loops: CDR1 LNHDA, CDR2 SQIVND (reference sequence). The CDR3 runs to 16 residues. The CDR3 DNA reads TGTGCCAGTAGTATAAGGCTGGGGTCAGGGATCTATGGCTACACCTTC. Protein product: CASSIRLGSGIYGYTF.

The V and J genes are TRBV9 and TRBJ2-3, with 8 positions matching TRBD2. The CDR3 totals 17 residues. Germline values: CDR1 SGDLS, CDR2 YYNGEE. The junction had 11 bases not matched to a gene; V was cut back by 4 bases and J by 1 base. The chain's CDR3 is CASSPRGAGDRTDTQYF. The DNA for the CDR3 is TGTGCCAGCAGCCCTCGCGGAGCGGGGGACCGCACAGATACGCAGTATTTT.

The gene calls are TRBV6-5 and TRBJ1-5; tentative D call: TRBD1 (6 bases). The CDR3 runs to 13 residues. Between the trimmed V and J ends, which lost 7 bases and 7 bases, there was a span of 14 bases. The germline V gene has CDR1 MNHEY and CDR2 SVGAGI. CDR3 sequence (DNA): TGTGCCAGCACCCGACAGGTAGGACAGCCCCAGCATTTT. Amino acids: CASTRQVGQPQHF.

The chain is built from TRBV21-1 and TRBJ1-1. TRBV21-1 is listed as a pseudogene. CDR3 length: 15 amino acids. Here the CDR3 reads CASSKVVWRVSAAFF. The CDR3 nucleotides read TGTGCCAGCAGCAAAGTTGTTTGGAGGGTGTCTGCAGCTTTCTTT.

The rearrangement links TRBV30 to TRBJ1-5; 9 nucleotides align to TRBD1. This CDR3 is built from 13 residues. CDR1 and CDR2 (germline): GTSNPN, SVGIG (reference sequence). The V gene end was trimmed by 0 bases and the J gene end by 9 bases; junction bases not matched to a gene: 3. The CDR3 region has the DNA TGTGCCTGGAGTGTACAGGGGGCCCGGCCCCAGCATTTT. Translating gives CAWSVQGARPQHF.

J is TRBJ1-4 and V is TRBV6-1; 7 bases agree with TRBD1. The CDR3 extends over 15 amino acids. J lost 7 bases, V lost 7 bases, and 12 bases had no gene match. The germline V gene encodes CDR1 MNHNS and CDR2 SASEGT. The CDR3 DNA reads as TGTGCCAGCACCGAGATGACAGGGCGCTCTGAAAAACTGTTTTTT. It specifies CASTEMTGRSEKLFF.

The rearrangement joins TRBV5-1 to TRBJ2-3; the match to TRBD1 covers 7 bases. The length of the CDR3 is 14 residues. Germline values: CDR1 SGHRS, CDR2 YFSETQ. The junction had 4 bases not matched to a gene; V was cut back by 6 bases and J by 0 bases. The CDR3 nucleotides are TGCGCCAGCACCCCGGACAGGAGCACAGATACGCAGTATTTT. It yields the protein CASTPDRSTDTQYF.

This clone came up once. The CDR3 sequence: CASKLRTGTNTGELFF. In nucleotides, the CDR3 is TGTGCCAGCAAGTTAAGAACGGGGACGAACACCGGGGAGCTGTTTTTT. V and J are TRBV2 and TRBJ2-2, with a tentative D call TRBD2 (5 bases). The germline V gene encodes CDR1 SNHLY and CDR2 FYNNEI. This CDR3 comprises 16 residues. Trimming shortened V by 7 bases and J by 0 bases, and 15 bases separated the two germline ends.

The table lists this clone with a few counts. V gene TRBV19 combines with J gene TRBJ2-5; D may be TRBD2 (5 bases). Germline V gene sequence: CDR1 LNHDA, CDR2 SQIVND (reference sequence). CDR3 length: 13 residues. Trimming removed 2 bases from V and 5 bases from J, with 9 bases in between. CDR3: CASSIRERETQYF. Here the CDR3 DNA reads TGTGCCAGTAGTATACGGGAAAGGGAGACCCAGTACTTC.

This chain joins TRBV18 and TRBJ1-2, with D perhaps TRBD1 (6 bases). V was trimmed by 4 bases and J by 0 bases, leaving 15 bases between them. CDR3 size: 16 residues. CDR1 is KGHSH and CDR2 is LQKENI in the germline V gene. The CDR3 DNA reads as TGTGCCAGCTCACACCCACCGGGACATCCTAACTATGGCTACACCTTC. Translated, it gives CASSHPPGHPNYGYTF.

The CDR3 sequence is CASVDRGGTEAFF. DNA of the CDR3: TGTGCCAGCGTAGACAGGGGCGGCACTGAAGCTTTCTTT. The V call is TRBV27, the J call TRBJ1-1; 8 bases agree with TRBD1. Per the germline V gene, CDR1 is MNHEY and CDR2 is SMNVEV (reference sequence). The CDR3 has 13 amino acids. J was trimmed by 4 bases and V by 8 bases; bases with no gene match: 6.

CDR3 in amino acids: CASSVTGLAYEQYF. CDR3 DNA: TGCGCCAGCAGTGTTACAGGGTTGGCCTACGAGCAGTACTTC. This chain links TRBV10-2 with TRBJ2-7; D is possibly TRBD1 (6 bases). CDR1 is WSHSY and CDR2 is SAAADI in the germline V gene. The CDR3 loop spans 14 amino acids. Trimming took 4 bases from V and 2 from J, leaving 12 bases between them.

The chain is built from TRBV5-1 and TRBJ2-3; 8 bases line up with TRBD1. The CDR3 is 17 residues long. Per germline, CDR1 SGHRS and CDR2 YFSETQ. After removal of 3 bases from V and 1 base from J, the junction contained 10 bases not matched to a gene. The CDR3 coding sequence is TGCGCCAGCAGCTCCGGACAGGGCCCTCTCCGCACAGATACGCAGTATTTT. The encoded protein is CASSSGQGPLRTDTQYF.

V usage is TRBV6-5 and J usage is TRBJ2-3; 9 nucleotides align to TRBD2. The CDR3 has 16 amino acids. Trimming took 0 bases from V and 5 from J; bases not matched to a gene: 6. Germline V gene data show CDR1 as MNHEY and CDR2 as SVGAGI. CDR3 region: CASSYSGAGGRDTQYF. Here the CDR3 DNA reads TGTGCCAGCAGTTACTCTGGGGCGGGGGGGCGAGATACGCAGTATTTT.

The chain's CDR3 is CASSPGQGGEQFF. In DNA form, the CDR3 reads TGCGCCAGCAGCCCGGGACAGGGTGGTGAGCAGTTCTTC. The chain recombines TRBV5-1 with TRBJ2-1; TRBD1 matches 9 bases. Trimming at V came to 4 bases and at J to 9 bases, leaving 5 bases not matched to a gene. Germline-derived CDR1 and CDR2 are SGHRS and YFSETQ. This CDR3 comprises 13 residues.

Written as DNA, the CDR3 is TGTGCCAGCAGCCTCGCAGGGACAGGGTATAATGAGCAGTTCTTC. It specifies CASSLAGTGYNEQFF. This sequence joins TRBV11-2 and TRBJ2-1, with TRBD1 matching 9 bases. V lost 5 bases to trimming and J lost 7 bases; unmatched junction nucleotides: 9. This CDR3 has 15 residues. Germline lookup yields CDR1 SGHAT and CDR2 FQNNGV.